This TCR beta chain comes out of a study of siplizumab effects on memory and regulatory T cells. In germline, CDR1 is SNHLY, CDR2 FYNNEI. The CDR3 spans 16 residues. After removal of 4 bases from V and 0 bases from J, the junction contained 6 bases not matched to a gene. Measured with immunoSEQ multiplex PCR; TCRdb has only the in-frame clones, and not every one. There are roughly 50,000 clones in the sample; roughly nine tenths occur only once, and roughly 0.3% lies in the top ten. This clone has just one count. The TCR sequence derives from a human donor in good health. V gene TRBV2 combines with J gene TRBJ2-7; 10 nucleotides line up with TRBD2. The source material was naive CD8+ T cells sorted from blood. The CDR3 region is CASSGGLAALSYEQYF. The CDR3 DNA is TGTGCCAGCAGTGGTGGACTAGCGGCCCTCTCCTACGAGCAGTACTTC.